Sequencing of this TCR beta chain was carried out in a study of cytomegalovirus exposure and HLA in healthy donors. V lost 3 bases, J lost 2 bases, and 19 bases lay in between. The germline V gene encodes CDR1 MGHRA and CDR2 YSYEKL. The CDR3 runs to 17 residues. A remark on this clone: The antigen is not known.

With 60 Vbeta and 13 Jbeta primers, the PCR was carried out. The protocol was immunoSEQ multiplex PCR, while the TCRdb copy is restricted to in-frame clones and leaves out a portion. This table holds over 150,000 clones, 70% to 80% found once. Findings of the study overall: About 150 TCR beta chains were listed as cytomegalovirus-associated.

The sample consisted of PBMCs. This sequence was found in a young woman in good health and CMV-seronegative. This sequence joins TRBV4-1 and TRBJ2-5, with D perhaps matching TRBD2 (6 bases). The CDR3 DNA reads TGCGCCAGCAGCCAGCCCCCCGGAGGGCAGCAGCAAGAGACCCAGTACTTC. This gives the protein CASSQPPGGQQQETQYF.